Shown below are 7 T cell receptor beta chains from a single sample sequenced in a study of shared clonotypes between healthy human individuals. Profiled with immunoSEQ multiplex PCR; TCRdb holds only in-frame clones, not every one. The table records 900,000 to 1,200,000 clones, 75% to 80% of them present only once. Sequencing used memory CD4+ T cells from PBMCs. As to subset: CD45RA-negative fraction. The receptors stem from a young man in good health. Some clones in this sample may be carry-over from other donors' samples.

For this clone: It differs at one base from a far larger clone, so likely a read error. Other DNA sequences in the same sample also yield this CDR3. This chain joins TRBV2 and TRBJ2-3; TRBD1 matches 10 bases. The trim removed 6 bases at V and 2 bases at J, leaving 2 bases unmatched. This CDR3 region has 14 residues. The germline gives CDR1 SNHLY, CDR2 FYNNEI. For the CDR3, the DNA is TGTGCCAGCAGCGACAGGGGGCTCACAGATACGCAGTATTTT. It specifies CASSDRGLTDTQYF.

This chain links TRBV7-7 with TRBJ2-2; D possibly corresponds to TRBD2 (6 bases). Deletions cut 4 bases from V and 0 bases from J, with 9 bases between. CDR3 length: 15 residues. Germline CDR1 is SSHAT and CDR2 is FNYEAQ (reference sequence). CDR3 DNA sequence: TGTGCCAGCAGCTGGGAGGTATCGAACACCGGGGAGCTGTTTTTT. Its translation is CASSWEVSNTGELFF. The variable domain in full, completed from reference TRBV7-7 and TRBJ2-2, reads GAGVSQSPRYKVTKRGQDVTLRCDPISSHATLYWYQQALGQGPEFLTYFNYEAQPDKSGLPSDRFSAERPEGSISTLTIQRTEQRDSAMYRCASSWEVSNTGELFFGEGSRLTVL.

The chain couples TRBV4-2 to TRBJ2-1; 8 bases align to TRBD2. This CDR3 contains 16 residues. Unmatched junction bases numbered 3, after V lost 2 bases and J lost 0 bases. Germline-derived CDR1 and CDR2 are LGHNA and YNFKEQ. CDR3 loop: CASSQRSGVSYNEQFF. In nucleotides, the CDR3 is TGTGCCAGCAGCCAACGTAGCGGGGTCTCCTACAATGAGCAGTTCTTC.

This clone was detected many times. This sample includes further DNA sequences coding for the same CDR3. This chain links TRBV10-3 with TRBJ1-1, with D perhaps matching TRBD1 (5 bases). With 6 bases removed from V and 3 bases from J, the gap between germline ends came to 11 bases. This CDR3 is built from 13 residues. Germline CDR1 reads ENHRY; CDR2 reads SYGVKD. The CDR3 nucleotides read TGTGCCATCAGACAGGAAAGTCACACTGAAGCTTTCTTT. This translates into CAIRQESHTEAFF.

The V gene is TRBV6-1, the J gene TRBJ1-2; D perhaps matches TRBD1 (5 bases). The CDR3 loop spans 15 amino acids. Germline-derived CDR1 and CDR2 are MNHNS and SASEGT. Trimming left V 2 bases short and J 4 bases short, with 14 bases between. Here the CDR3 reads CASSELWGTSYGYTF. For the CDR3, the DNA is TGTGCCAGCAGTGAACTGTGGGGGACCTCCTATGGCTACACCTTC.

This clone was counted once. This sequence joins TRBV6-5 and TRBJ2-7, with D hard to call. Looked up from germline, CDR1 is MNHEY and CDR2 is SVGAGI. Trimming stripped 5 bases from V and 0 bases from J, with 14 bases between. The CDR3 is made up of 15 amino acids. The CDR3 region is CASSMSSPSSYEQYF. CDR3 coding DNA: TGTGCCAGCAGTATGTCGAGCCCGAGCTCCTACGAGCAGTACTTC.

V is TRBV18 and J is TRBJ1-2; a weak D match, TRBD1 (6 bases). The germline V gene encodes CDR1 KGHSH and CDR2 LQKENI. Trimming shortened V by 3 bases and J by 5 bases, and 19 bases separated the two germline ends. This CDR3 contains 16 residues. CDR3 nucleotides: TGTGCCAGCTCACCCTCCGCCCCTCAGGGGATGTATGGCTACACCTTC. It specifies CASSPSAPQGMYGYTF.